This T cell receptor (beta chain) was profiled in a study of long-term antiretroviral therapy in people with HIV. Study-wide points: For ART adherence, viral resistance and therapy changes, no data were available. Transplant donor controls retained higher diversity, though diversity increased after ART.

Every donor had one or more pre-ART and two or more post-ART PBMC samples. As regards this clone: What it binds is not known.

It was version v3.0 of the immunoSEQ assay that was run at survey level. Data came from immunoSEQ multiplex PCR; TCRdb stores just in-frame clones and leaves some out. In the table there are some 15,000 clones, 78% of which are singletons. The input for sequencing was unsorted PBMCs, taken about 3.1 years after starting antiretroviral therapy. The receptor's source is a woman aged 40 to 55 with HIV.

Written as DNA, the CDR3 is TGTGCCAGCAGTTACTCTCGAAGGGGGGCAAACTATGGCTACACCTTC. Its protein is CASSYSRRGANYGYTF. This chain connects TRBV6-5 to TRBJ1-2, with D possibly being TRBD1 (6 bases). Per the germline V gene, CDR1 is MNHEY and CDR2 is SVGAGI. The ends were cut back, 0 bases at V and 2 bases at J, with 13 bases in the middle. The CDR3 is made up of 16 amino acids.